A selection of T cell receptor beta chains follows, all from one sample in a study of blood T cell repertoires in COVID-19. Using immunoSEQ multiplex PCR, the repertoire was profiled, and TCRdb retains in-frame clones only, with some absent. The table includes over 300,000 clones, around 90% detected once. Sequenced material: peripheral blood. The receptors were sampled from a man aged 40-55 years with acute or convalescent COVID-19. The CDR3 runs from the conserved cysteine through the conserved F or W. The order of the fields is D gene, V gene, J gene, clone size, CDR3 protein, CDR3 DNA. A D gene is named only where the DNA matches it firmly. Where a row states a size, it is once, few, many or the class of an expanded clone; other rows omit it.

D: .
V: TRBV21-1
J: TRBJ1-1
size: .
CDR3: CASSKENRNTEAFF
DNA: TGTGCCAGCAGCAAAGAGAACAGAAACACTGAAGCTTTCTTT

D: TRBD2
V: TRBV10-1
J: TRBJ2-3
size: .
CDR3: CASSGTGTSGRADTQYF
DNA: TGCGCCAGCAGCGGCACCGGGACTAGCGGGAGGGCGGATACGCAGTATTTT

D: .
V: TRBV5-8
J: TRBJ2-7
size: .
CDR3: CASSLQTVTYEQYF
DNA: TGTGCCAGCAGCTTGCAGACAGTCACCTACGAGCAGTACTTC

D: TRBD1
V: TRBV2
J: TRBJ2-5
size: .
CDR3: CASRGDSEETQYF
DNA: TGTGCCAGCAGGGGGGACAGTGAAGAGACCCAGTACTTC

D: TRBD1
V: TRBV11-2
J: TRBJ1-1
size: .
CDR3: CASSLVVNRGIGTEAFF
DNA: TGTGCCAGCAGCTTAGTAGTTAACAGGGGGATTGGGACTGAAGCTTTCTTT

D: .
V: TRBV5-6
J: TRBJ1-4
size: .
CDR3: CASSLAGRGREKLFF
DNA: TGTGCCAGCAGCTTGGCCGGCAGGGGTAGGGAAAAACTGTTTTTT

D: TRBD2
V: TRBV4-2
J: TRBJ2-7
size: .
CDR3: CASSQDSGSSYEQYF
DNA: TGTGCCAGCAGCCAAGATAGCGGGAGCTCCTACGAGCAGTACTTC

D: .
V: TRBV19
J: TRBJ1-1
size: .
CDR3: CASSIGVNTEAFF
DNA: TGTGCCAGTAGTATTGGAGTAAACACTGAAGCTTTCTTT

D: .
V: TRBV27
J: TRBJ2-7
size: .
CDR3: CASSIPGLSYEQYF
DNA: TGTGCCAGCAGTATACCGGGACTTTCATACGAGCAGTACTTC

D: .
V: TRBV21-1
J: TRBJ2-2
size: .
CDR3: CASSKVRSTSGNPVTGELFF
DNA: TGTGCCAGCAGCAAAGTAAGGTCGACTAGCGGGAATCCGGTCACCGGGGAGCTGTTTTTT

D: TRBD1
V: TRBV5-8
J: TRBJ1-5
size: once
CDR3: CASCKDGTGIGNQPQHF
DNA: TGTGCCAGCTGCAAAGACGGGACAGGGATCGGCAATCAGCCCCAGCATTTT

D: .
V: TRBV7-6
J: TRBJ2-1
size: once
CDR3: CATGSSYNEQFF
DNA: TGTGCGACGGGTTCCTCCTACAATGAGCAGTTCTTC

D: TRBD2
V: TRBV27
J: TRBJ2-1
size: .
CDR3: CASSPGLEGREQFF
DNA: TGTGCCAGCAGTCCCGGACTAGAAGGGCGTGAGCAGTTCTTC

D: .
V: TRBV14
J: TRBJ1-2
size: .
CDR3: CASSLRGYGYTF
DNA: TGTGCCAGCAGCCTAAGGGGGTATGGCTACACCTTC

D: TRBD1
V: TRBV5-1
J: TRBJ1-3
size: .
CDR3: CASSLVGQGPNTIYF
DNA: TGCGCCAGCAGCTTGGTGGGACAGGGACCAAACACCATATATTTT

D: .
V: TRBV7-2
J: TRBJ2-7
size: .
CDR3: CASSPGTRTYEQYF
DNA: TGTGCCAGCAGCCCCGGGACTCGAACTTACGAGCAGTACTTC

D: .
V: TRBV18
J: TRBJ2-3
size: .
CDR3: CASSEAANTDTQYF
DNA: TGTGCCAGCTCCGAGGCAGCCAACACAGATACGCAGTATTTT

D: .
V: TRBV15
J: TRBJ2-2
size: .
CDR3: CATSRDRAIYTGELFF
DNA: TGTGCCACCAGCAGAGACAGGGCAATCTACACCGGGGAGCTGTTTTTT

D: .
V: TRBV7-9
J: TRBJ2-3
size: .
CDR3: CASSSTRGSTVNTDTQYF
DNA: TGTGCCAGCAGCTCGACGAGGGGGTCGACAGTGAACACAGATACGCAGTATTTT

D: TRBD1
V: TRBV7-3
J: TRBJ2-7
size: .
CDR3: CASSLDRGTEQYF
DNA: TGTGCCAGCAGCTTAGACAGGGGCACCGAGCAGTACTTC

D: TRBD1
V: TRBV28
J: TRBJ1-6
size: .
CDR3: CASRQQGRNSPLHF
DNA: TGTGCCAGCAGGCAACAGGGGCGGAATTCACCCCTCCACTTT

D: TRBD1
V: TRBV18
J: TRBJ1-1
size: .
CDR3: CASSPPKGTGRPEAFF
DNA: TGTGCCAGCTCACCACCAAAAGGGACAGGGAGGCCTGAAGCTTTCTTT

D: TRBD1
V: TRBV24-1
J: TRBJ2-5
size: .
CDR3: CATSDPGGQGYNGKETQYF
DNA: TGTGCCACCAGTGATCCGGGGGGACAGGGGTATAACGGTAAAGAGACCCAGTACTTC

D: TRBD1
V: TRBV14
J: TRBJ2-7
size: .
CDR3: CASSQRAGGNEQYF
DNA: TGTGCCAGCAGCCAACGGGCAGGGGGAAACGAGCAGTACTTC

D: .
V: TRBV29-1
J: TRBJ2-2
size: .
CDR3: CSVDRGFTGELFF
DNA: TGCAGCGTTGATAGGGGGTTTACCGGGGAGCTGTTTTTT